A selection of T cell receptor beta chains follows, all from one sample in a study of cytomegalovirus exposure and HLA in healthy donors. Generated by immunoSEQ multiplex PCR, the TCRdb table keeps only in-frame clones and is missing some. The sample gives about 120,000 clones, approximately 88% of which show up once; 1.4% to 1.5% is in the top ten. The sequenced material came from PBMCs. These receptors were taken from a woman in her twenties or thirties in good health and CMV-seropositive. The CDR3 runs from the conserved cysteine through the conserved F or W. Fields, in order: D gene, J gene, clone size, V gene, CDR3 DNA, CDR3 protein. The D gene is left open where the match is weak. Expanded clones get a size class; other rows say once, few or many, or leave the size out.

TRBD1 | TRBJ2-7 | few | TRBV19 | TGTGCCAGTAGTATAGACGGGACAGGGACCTACGAGCAGTACTTC | CASSIDGTGTYEQYF
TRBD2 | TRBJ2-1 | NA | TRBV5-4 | TGTGCCAGCAGTTTACGTTCTAGCGGAAATGAGCAGTTCTTC | CASSLRSSGNEQFF
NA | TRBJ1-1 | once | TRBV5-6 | TGTGCCAGCAGCCCACAGGGTAGGGACACTGAAGCTTTCTTT | CASSPQGRDTEAFF
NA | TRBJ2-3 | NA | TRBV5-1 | TGCGCCAGCAGCAATCCGACAAGCACAGATACGCAGTATTTT | CASSNPTSTDTQYF
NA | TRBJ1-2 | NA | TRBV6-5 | TGTGCCAGCACGAGAGGCACTAACTATGGCTACACCTTC | CASTRGTNYGYTF
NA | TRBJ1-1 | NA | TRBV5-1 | TGCGCCAGCAGCGGGCAGGAGAACACTGAAGCTTTCTTT | CASSGQENTEAFF
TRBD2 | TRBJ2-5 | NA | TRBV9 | TGTGCCAGCAGCGTAGAGGGACTAGCTAAAGAGACCCAGTACTTC | CASSVEGLAKETQYF
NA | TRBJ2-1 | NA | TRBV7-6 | TGTGCCAGCAGCTTAGGCGGTGAGCAGTTCTTC | CASSLGGEQFF
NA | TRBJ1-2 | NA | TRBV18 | TGTGCCAGCTCACCAATATTACAGGGAGAGCTATTCGGGGGCTACACCTTC | CASSPILQGELFGGYTF
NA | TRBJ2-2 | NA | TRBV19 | TGTGCCAGTAGTATATCCCTAGCCACGAACACCGGGGAGCTGTTTTTT | CASSISLATNTGELFF
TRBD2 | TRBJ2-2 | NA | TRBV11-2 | TGTGCCAGCAGCTGGGGACTAGCGGGGCCTTCGAACACCGGGGAGCTGTTTTTT | CASSWGLAGPSNTGELFF
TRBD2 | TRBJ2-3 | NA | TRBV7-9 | TGTGCCAGCAGCTTAGTGACTAGCATCGATACGCAGTATTTT | CASSLVTSIDTQYF
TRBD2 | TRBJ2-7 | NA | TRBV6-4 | TGTGCCAGCAGTGACGACCCGTCGGGACTAGCGGGAGGGGTGAGCTCCTACGAGCAGTACTTC | CASSDDPSGLAGGVSSYEQYF
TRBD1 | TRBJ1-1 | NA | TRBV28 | TGTGCCAGCAGTGACGGACAGGGTGGTATCGCTTTCTTT | CASSDGQGGIAFF
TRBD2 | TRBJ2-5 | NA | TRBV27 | TGTGCCAGCAGTCCCTATTCTTGGACTAGCGGGGGGAAAAAAGAAGAGACCCAGTACTTC | CASSPYSWTSGGKKEETQYF
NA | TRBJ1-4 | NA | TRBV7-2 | TGTGCCAGCAGCTTAATGGGGAGCCTCGGTGAAAAACTGTTTTTT | CASSLMGSLGEKLFF
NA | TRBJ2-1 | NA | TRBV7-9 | TGTGCCAGCAGCTTAGGAGGGCCTATCGGGAATGAGCAGTTCTTC | CASSLGGPIGNEQFF
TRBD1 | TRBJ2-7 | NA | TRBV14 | TGTGCCAGCAGCCAAGGACAGGGCTCGAGCTCCTACGAGCAGTACTTC | CASSQGQGSSSYEQYF
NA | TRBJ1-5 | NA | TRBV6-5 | TGTGCCAGCAGTTACACTCAGGGGAATCAGCCCCAGCATTTT | CASSYTQGNQPQHF
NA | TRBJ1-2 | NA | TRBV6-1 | TGTGCCAGCAGTGAAGGGGAGGTGGGGGGCTATGGCTACACCTTC | CASSEGEVGGYGYTF